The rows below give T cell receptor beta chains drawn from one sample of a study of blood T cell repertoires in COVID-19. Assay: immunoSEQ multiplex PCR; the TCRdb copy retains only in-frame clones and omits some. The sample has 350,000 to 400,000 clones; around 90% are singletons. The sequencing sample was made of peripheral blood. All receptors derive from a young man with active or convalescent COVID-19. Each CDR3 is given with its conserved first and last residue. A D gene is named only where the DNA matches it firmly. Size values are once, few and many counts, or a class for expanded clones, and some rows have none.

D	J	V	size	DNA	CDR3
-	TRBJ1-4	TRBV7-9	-	TGTGCCAGCAGCCGTTACAGGGATAGGTCAACTAATGAAAAACTGTTTTTT	CASSRYRDRSTNEKLFF
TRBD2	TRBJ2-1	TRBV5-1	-	TGCGCCAGCAGCTCGGGACTAGCGGGAGGCCATAATGAGCAGTTCTTC	CASSSGLAGGHNEQFF
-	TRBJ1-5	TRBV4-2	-	TGTGCCAGCAGCCCGGGGTATAGCAATCAGCCCCAGCATTTT	CASSPGYSNQPQHF
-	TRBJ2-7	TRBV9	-	TGTGCCAGCAGCGTAGCCGGGAACAACTACGAGCAGTACTTC	CASSVAGNNYEQYF
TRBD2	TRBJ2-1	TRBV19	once	TGTGCCAGTAGTATAAATCTAGCGGGCAATGAGCAGTTCTTC	CASSINLAGNEQFF
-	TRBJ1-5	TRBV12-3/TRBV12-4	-	TGTGCCAGCTCTCCCTACGTGTATCAGCCCCAGCATTTT	CASSPYVYQPQHF
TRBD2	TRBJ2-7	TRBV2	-	TGTGCCAGCAGGTACGGGACTAGCGGGGGCTGGAGCTCCTACGAGCAGTACTTC	CASRYGTSGGWSSYEQYF
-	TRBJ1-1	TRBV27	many	TGTGCCAGCAGTTTATCCGCAGGGCTGAACACTGAAGCTTTCTTT	CASSLSAGLNTEAFF
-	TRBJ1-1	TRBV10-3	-	TGTGCCATCAGTGAGGAGGGGGGGGCGAACACTGAAGCTTTCTTT	CAISEEGGANTEAFF
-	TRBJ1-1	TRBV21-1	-	TGTGCCAGCAGCAAAGCGGGTGACATCTACACTGAAGCTTTCTTT	CASSKAGDIYTEAFF
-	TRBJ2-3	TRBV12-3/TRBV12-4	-	TGTGCCAGCAGTCCGGGGTTAGATACGCAGTATTTT	CASSPGLDTQYF
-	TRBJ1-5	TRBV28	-	TGTGCCAGCAGCGAAACAGGGCTTCAGCCCCAGCATTTT	CASSETGLQPQHF
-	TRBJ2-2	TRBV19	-	TGTGCCAGTAGGCGGGGGACAAGGGACACCGGGGAGCTGTTTTTT	CASRRGTRDTGELFF
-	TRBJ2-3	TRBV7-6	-	TGTGCCAGCAGCTTAGTCGCAGGGATTAGCACAGATACGCAGTATTTT	CASSLVAGISTDTQYF
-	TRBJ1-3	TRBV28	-	TGTGCCAGCAGTCCCGGGAGGCCACACGCTCGCTCTGGAAACACCATATATTTT	CASSPGRPHARSGNTIYF
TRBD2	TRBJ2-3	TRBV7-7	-	TGTGCCAGCAGCCCTACTAGCGGGCGGAGCACAGATACGCAGTATTTT	CASSPTSGRSTDTQYF
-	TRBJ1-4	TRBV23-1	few	TGCGCCCGTGGGGCGGGGGAAAAACTGTTTTTT	CARGAGEKLFF
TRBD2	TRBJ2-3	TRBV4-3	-	TGCGCCAGCAGCCAAGATGGCCCTATTGGGGCGGGGGGGAGCACAGATACGCAGTATTTT	CASSQDGPIGAGGSTDTQYF
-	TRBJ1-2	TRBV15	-	TGTGCCACCAGCAGAGTCGAGGGCGGCTACACCTTC	CATSRVEGGYTF
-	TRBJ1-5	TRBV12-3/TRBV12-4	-	TGTGCCAGCAGTCTGACAAGCCAGCATTTT	CASSLTSQHF
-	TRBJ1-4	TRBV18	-	TGTGCCAGCTCACCACCAGGGGGTGCAACTAATGAAAAACTGTTTTTT	CASSPPGGATNEKLFF